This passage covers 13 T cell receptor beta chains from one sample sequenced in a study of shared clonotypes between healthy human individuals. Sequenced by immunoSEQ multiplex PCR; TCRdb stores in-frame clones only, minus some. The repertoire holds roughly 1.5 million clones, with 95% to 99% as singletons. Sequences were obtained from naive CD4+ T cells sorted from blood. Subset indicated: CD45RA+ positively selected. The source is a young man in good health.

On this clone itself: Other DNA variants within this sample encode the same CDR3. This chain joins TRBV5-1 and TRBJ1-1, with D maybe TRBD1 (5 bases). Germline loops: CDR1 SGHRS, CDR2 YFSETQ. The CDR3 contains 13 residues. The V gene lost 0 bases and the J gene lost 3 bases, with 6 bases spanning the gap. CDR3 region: CASSLVGDTEAFF. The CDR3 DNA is TGCGCCAGCAGCTTGGTAGGGGACACTGAAGCTTTCTTT.

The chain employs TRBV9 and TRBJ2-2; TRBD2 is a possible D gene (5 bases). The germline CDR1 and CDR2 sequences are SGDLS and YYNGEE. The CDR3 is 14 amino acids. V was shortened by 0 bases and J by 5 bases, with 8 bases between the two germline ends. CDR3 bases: TGTGCCAGCAGCGTAGGAGGGTGGACCGGGGAGCTGTTTTTT. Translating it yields CASSVGGWTGELFF.

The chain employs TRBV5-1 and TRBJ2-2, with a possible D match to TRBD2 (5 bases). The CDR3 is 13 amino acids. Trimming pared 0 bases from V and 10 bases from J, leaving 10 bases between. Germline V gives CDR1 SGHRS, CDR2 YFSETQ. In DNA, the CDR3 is TGCGCCAGCAGCTTGGAGGCAGCGGTGGAGCTGTTTTTT. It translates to CASSLEAAVELFF.

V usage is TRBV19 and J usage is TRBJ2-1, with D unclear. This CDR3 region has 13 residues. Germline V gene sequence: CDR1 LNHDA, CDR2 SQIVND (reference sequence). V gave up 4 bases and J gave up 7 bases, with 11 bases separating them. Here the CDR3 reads CASSTRRINEQFF. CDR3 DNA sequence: TGTGCCAGTAGTACTCGCCGAATTAATGAGCAGTTCTTC.

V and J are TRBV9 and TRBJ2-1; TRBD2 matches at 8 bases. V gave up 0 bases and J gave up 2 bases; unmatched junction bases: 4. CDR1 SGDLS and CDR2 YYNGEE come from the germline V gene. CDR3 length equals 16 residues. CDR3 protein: CASSVEAGAAYNEQFF. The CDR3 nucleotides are TGTGCCAGCAGCGTAGAAGCGGGAGCCGCCTACAATGAGCAGTTCTTC.

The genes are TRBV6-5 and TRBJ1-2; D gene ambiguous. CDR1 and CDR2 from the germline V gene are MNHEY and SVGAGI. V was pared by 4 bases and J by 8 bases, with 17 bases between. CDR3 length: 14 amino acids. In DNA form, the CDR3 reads TGTGCCAGCAGTTCCCCCCGCCGGGAGTTAGGCTACACCTTC. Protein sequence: CASSSPRRELGYTF.

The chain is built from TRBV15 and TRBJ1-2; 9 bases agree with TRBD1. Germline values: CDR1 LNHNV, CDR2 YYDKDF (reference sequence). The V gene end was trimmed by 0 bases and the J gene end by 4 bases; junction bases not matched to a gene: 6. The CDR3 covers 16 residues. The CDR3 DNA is TGTGCCACCAGCAGAGATCACGGACAGGGGATCTATGGCTACACCTTC. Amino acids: CATSRDHGQGIYGYTF.

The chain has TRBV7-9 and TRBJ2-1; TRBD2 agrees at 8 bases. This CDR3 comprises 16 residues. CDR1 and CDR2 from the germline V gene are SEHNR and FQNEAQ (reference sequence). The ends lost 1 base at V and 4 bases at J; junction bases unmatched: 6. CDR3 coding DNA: TGTGCCAGCAGCTTAGACCTAGCGGGTGGTTACAATGAGCAGTTCTTC. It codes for CASSLDLAGGYNEQFF.

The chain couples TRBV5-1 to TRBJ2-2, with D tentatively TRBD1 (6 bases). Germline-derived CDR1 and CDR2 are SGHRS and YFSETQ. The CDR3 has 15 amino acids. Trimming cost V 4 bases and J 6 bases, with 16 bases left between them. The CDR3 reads CASSRQALSSGELFF. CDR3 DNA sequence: TGCGCCAGCAGCCGACAGGCCCTGTCCTCCGGGGAGCTGTTTTTT.

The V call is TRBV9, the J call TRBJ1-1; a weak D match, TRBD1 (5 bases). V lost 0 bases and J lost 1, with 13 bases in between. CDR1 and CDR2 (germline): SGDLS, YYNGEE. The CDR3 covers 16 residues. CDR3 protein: CASSVGGGARNTEAFF. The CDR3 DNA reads TGTGCCAGCAGCGTAGGCGGAGGGGCGAGGAACACTGAAGCTTTCTTT.

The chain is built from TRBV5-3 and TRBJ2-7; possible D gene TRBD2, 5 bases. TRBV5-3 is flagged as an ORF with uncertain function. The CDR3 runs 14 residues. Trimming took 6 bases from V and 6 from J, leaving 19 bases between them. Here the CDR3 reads CARIPPREAVEQYF. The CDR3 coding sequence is TGTGCCAGAATCCCCCCCCGAGAAGCGGTCGAGCAGTACTTC.

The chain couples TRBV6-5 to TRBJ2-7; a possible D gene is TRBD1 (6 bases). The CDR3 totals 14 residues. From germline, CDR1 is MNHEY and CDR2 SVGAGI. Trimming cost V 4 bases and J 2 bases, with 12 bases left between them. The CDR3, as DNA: TGTGCCAGCAGTTTAGGGGGTGGTGCCTACGAGCAGTACTTC. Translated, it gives CASSLGGGAYEQYF.

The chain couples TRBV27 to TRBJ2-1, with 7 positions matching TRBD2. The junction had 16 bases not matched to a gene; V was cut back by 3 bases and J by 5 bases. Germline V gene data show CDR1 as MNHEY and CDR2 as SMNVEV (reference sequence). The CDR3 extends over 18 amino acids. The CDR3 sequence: CASSFSGTYRLRDNEQFF. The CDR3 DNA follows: TGTGCCAGCAGTTTCAGCGGGACCTATAGGTTACGGGACAATGAGCAGTTCTTC.